This T cell receptor (beta chain) was observed in a study of blood T cells in healthy people across ages. Findings of the study overall: Naive T cell percentage by flow cytometry tracked strongly with beta diversity.

The use of a sample-barcoded 5' primer and a J-beta primer mix characterized a second PCR of about 6 to 12 cycles. TCRdb passed the 5' RACE reads through MiXCR, listing each CDR3 protein once. The table records roughly 800,000 distinct CDR3 sequences, roughly 60% of them present only once. In the case of this clonotype: The antigen remains unidentified.

CDR1 is LNHNV, CDR2 YYDKDF, per germline (reference sequence). The CDR3 loop spans 13 amino acids. The V and J ends lost 5 bases and 3 bases respectively, with 9 bases between them. The chain combines TRBV15 with TRBJ2-3, with D unresolved. Sequencing was carried out using blood. The TCR was taken from a man in his thirties or forties in good health. The CDR3 spells CATSARVTDTQYF. CDR3 coding DNA: TGTGCCACCAGCGCTAGGGTGACAGATACGCAGTATTTT.